These 23 T cell receptor beta chains were all obtained from the same sample, sequenced in a study of CD8 T cells in Susac syndrome (dated by TCRdb to between 2018 and 2021). Libraries were prepared through the immunoSEQ multiplex PCR assay. RNA was extracted using the RNeasy kit, and about 0.5 to 1 ug of the RNA was reverse transcribed with random hexamers. The raw public data were reprocessed by TCRdb itself: fastp quality trimming at Q25, MiXCR clonotype calling, in-frame beta chains only. Each CDR3 protein gets just one entry, which takes the most common genes and DNA from the rows behind it. Within this sample are about 200,000 distinct CDR3 sequences, with roughly 96% of them counted one time only. 0.093% of the sample rests with the top ten. The sample was CD4+ T cells from PBMCs. Source of these receptors: a human donor with multiple sclerosis.

The chain uses TRBV3-1 and TRBJ2-7; D is unclear. V dropped 0 bases and J dropped 2 bases, with 11 bases sitting between them. Germline V CDR1 and CDR2: LGHDT, YNNKEL (reference sequence). The CDR3 loop spans 15 amino acids. CDR3 in amino acids: CASSQDRRLTYEQYF. DNA for the CDR3: TGTGCCAGCAGCCAAGATCGACGGCTGACCTACGAGCAGTACTTC.

This rearrangement joins TRBV29-1 to TRBJ2-5; 10 bases are a match to TRBD2. The V gene end was trimmed by 5 bases and the J gene end by 2 bases; junction bases not matched to a gene: 8. CDR3 length equals 15 residues. Germline V gene sequence: CDR1 SQVTM, CDR2 ANQGSEA. The CDR3 DNA reads TGCAGCGTTAGGGCGGGGACTAGCGTACAAGAGACCCAGTACTTC. It is translated as CSVRAGTSVQETQYF.

The V call is TRBV7-2, the J call TRBJ2-7; the D is unclear. This CDR3 region has 15 residues. Germline V gene lookup returns CDR1 SGHTA and CDR2 FQGNSA. V was shortened by 3 bases and J by 3 bases, with 15 bases between the two germline ends. CDR3: CASSFTSSVVYEQYF. Written as DNA, the CDR3 is TGTGCCAGCAGCTTTACTTCGTCAGTGGTCTACGAGCAGTACTTC.

This chain joins TRBV3-1 and TRBJ2-7; D possibly corresponds to TRBD1 (6 bases). Per the germline V gene, CDR1 is LGHDT and CDR2 is YNNKEL (reference sequence). V lost 4 bases, J lost 2 bases, and 9 bases lay in between. The CDR3 contains 13 residues. The CDR3 DNA is TGTGCCAGCAGCCCCAGGGGTCCCTACGAGCAGTACTTC. This sequence encodes CASSPRGPYEQYF.

The chain is built from TRBV29-1 and TRBJ2-3, with a weak D call TRBD1 (5 bases). Trimming took off 5 bases at V and 2 bases at J, with 17 bases between the two ends. CDR3 length: 15 amino acids. The germline gives CDR1 SQVTM, CDR2 ANQGSEA. DNA for the CDR3: TGCAGCGTTAGTTTTGGACAAGACCTCACAGATACGCAGTATTTT. Translating it yields CSVSFGQDLTDTQYF.

This clonotype was seen a single time. The chain combines TRBV20-1 with TRBJ2-5, with D perhaps TRBD1 or TRBD2 (6 bases each). The CDR3 runs 15 residues. The V end lost 5 bases, the J end lost 5 bases, and 21 bases lay between the germline ends. CDR1 is DFQATT and CDR2 is SNEGSKA in the germline V gene (reference sequence). The CDR3 DNA is TGCAGTGCTGCCCCTGGGGGGCCCGGTGGCGAGACCCAGTACTTC. Protein: CSAAPGGPGGETQYF.

This chain joins TRBV20-1 and TRBJ1-1; 8 bases line up with TRBD1. Per germline, CDR1 DFQATT and CDR2 SNEGSKA (reference sequence). The CDR3 runs 17 residues. The J segment lost 0 bases and the V segment lost 2 bases, leaving 11 bases of the junction unmatched. The CDR3 sequence is CSARSLRQGTLNTEAFF. The CDR3 DNA follows: TGCAGTGCTAGATCCCTTAGACAGGGGACTTTGAACACTGAAGCTTTCTTT.

This clonotype appeared a single time. V and J are TRBV15 and TRBJ2-3; D unresolved. CDR3 length: 13 residues. Germline V gene sequence: CDR1 LNHNV, CDR2 YYDKDF (reference sequence). V lost 1 base and J 6 bases, leaving 8 bases between the germline ends. CDR3 nucleotides: TGTGCCACCAGCAGAGTTACACCGGATACGCAGTATTTT. Protein: CATSRVTPDTQYF.

The chain couples TRBV7-9 to TRBJ2-1; the D gene is possibly TRBD2 (7 bases). Germline CDR1 SEHNR, CDR2 FQNEAQ (reference sequence). The CDR3 covers 15 residues. With 8 bases removed from V and 6 bases from J, the gap between germline ends came to 20 bases. CDR3 coding DNA: TGTGCCAGCCACCCTCGGGGGGCAGTAATCAATGAGCAGTTCTTC. Protein sequence: CASHPRGAVINEQFF.

The chain employs TRBV7-9 and TRBJ1-1; TRBD1 might be the D (5 bases). V was trimmed by 1 base and J by 2 bases, leaving 11 bases between them. The germline V gene has CDR1 SEHNR and CDR2 FQNEAQ (reference sequence). The CDR3 is made up of 15 amino acids. CDR3 residues: CASSLGRGSNTEAFF. For the CDR3, the DNA is TGTGCCAGCAGCTTAGGGAGGGGCAGTAACACTGAAGCTTTCTTT.

J is TRBJ1-1 and V is TRBV12-3 or TRBV12-4, with D possibly matching TRBD1 (5 bases). V lost 6 bases, J lost 0 bases, and 11 bases lay in between. The CDR3 is 14 amino acids. The CDR3 loop reads CASSLGAMNTEAFF. The CDR3 DNA follows: TGTGCCAGCAGCCTAGGGGCTATGAACACTGAAGCTTTCTTT.

The CDR3 bases are TGTGCCAGCAGCCCCGCCCTACTAGCGTATGAGCAGTTCTTC. It yields the protein CASSPALLAYEQFF. The chain employs TRBV6-5 and TRBJ2-1; TRBD2 aligns across 7 bases. V was pared by 6 bases and J by 8 bases, with 10 bases of the junction left unmatched. Per germline, CDR1 MNHEY and CDR2 SVGAGI. CDR3 size: 14 residues.

This clonotype was counted once. The chain carries TRBV29-1 and TRBJ2-5; TRBD2 matches at 7 bases. Germline CDR1 reads SQVTM; CDR2 reads ANQGSEA. CDR3 length: 12 residues. V lost 6 bases and J lost 7; bases outside the gene matches: 8. The CDR3 bases are TGCAGCGTGGGAGGACTAGGCGGGACCCAGTACTTC. This codes for CSVGGLGGTQYF.

The chain carries TRBV6-5 and TRBJ2-1, with a weak D call TRBD1 (5 bases). CDR1 and CDR2 from the germline V gene are MNHEY and SVGAGI. The germline V and J ends were trimmed by 5 bases and 9 bases, with 14 bases remaining between them. This CDR3 region has 13 residues. The CDR3 loop reads CASSPQGTSEQFF. The CDR3 DNA reads TGTGCCAGCAGTCCTCAGGGAACAAGTGAGCAGTTCTTC.

The V and J genes are TRBV21-1 and TRBJ1-1. TRBV21-1 counts as a pseudogene. The CDR3 runs 13 residues. This CDR3 is CASSKITAAEAFF. The CDR3 DNA is TGTGCCAGCAGCAAAATAACGGCAGCTGAAGCTTTCTTT.

This clonotype was picked up one time. The chain links TRBV27 to TRBJ2-3; D tentatively fits TRBD1 or TRBD2 (5 bases each). V gave up 7 bases and J gave up 2 bases, with 16 bases separating them. The CDR3 contains 15 residues. Germline CDR1 MNHEY, CDR2 SMNVEV (reference sequence). CDR3 sequence reads: CASTRGRGATDTQYF. In DNA, the CDR3 is TGTGCCAGCACCCGGGGTAGAGGGGCCACAGATACGCAGTATTTT.

The V call is TRBV7-9, the J call TRBJ2-7; D gene ambiguous. Per the germline V gene, CDR1 is SEHNR and CDR2 is FQNEAQ (reference sequence). This CDR3 is built from 12 residues. The V end lost 6 bases, the J end lost 2 bases, and 8 bases lay between the germline ends. In DNA form, the CDR3 reads TGTGCCAGCAGAGAAGCCACCTACGAGCAGTACTTC. Translating it yields CASREATYEQYF.

The chain employs TRBV20-1 and TRBJ1-2, with a weak D call TRBD1 (5 bases). The germline CDR1 and CDR2 sequences are DFQATT and SNEGSKA (reference sequence). The CDR3 runs to 14 residues. The V end lost 4 bases, the J end lost 6 bases, and 18 bases lay between the germline ends. CDR3 protein: CSAITPRGGNGYTF. The CDR3 DNA reads TGCAGTGCTATTACCCCCCGGGGGGGGAATGGCTACACCTTC.

The rearrangement links TRBV27 to TRBJ2-3; D is unresolved. This CDR3 comprises 14 residues. Germline CDR1 reads MNHEY; CDR2 reads SMNVEV (reference sequence). The ends were cut back, 5 bases at V and 2 bases at J, with 11 bases in the middle. CDR3: CASSRGPYTDTQYF. In DNA form, the CDR3 reads TGTGCCAGCAGTCGAGGTCCATACACAGATACGCAGTATTTT.

The chain employs TRBV7-8 and TRBJ2-6, with D unresolved. Germline V CDR1 and CDR2: SGHVS, FQNEAQ. V was shortened by 5 bases and J by 2 bases, with 4 bases between the two germline ends. This CDR3 has 13 amino acids. The CDR3 region is CASSGAGANVLTF. In DNA, the CDR3 is TGTGCCAGCAGCGGAGCTGGGGCCAACGTCCTGACTTTC.

The chain has TRBV3-1 and TRBJ1-1; TRBD1 is a possible D gene (5 bases). This CDR3 contains 13 residues. CDR1 and CDR2 from the germline V gene are LGHDT and YNNKEL (reference sequence). Trimming cost V 2 bases and J 3 bases, with 7 bases left between them. CDR3 residues: CASSQRGDTEAFF. The CDR3 DNA sequence: TGTGCCAGCAGCCAACGGGGGGACACTGAAGCTTTCTTT. The variable domain in full, with the rest retrieved from reference TRBV3-1 and TRBJ1-1, is DTAVSQTPKYLVTQMGNDKSIKCEQNLGHDTMYWYKQDSKKFLKIMFSYNNKELIINETVPNRFSPKSPDKAHLNLHINSLELGDSAVYFCASSQRGDTEAFFGQGTRLTVV.

This chain uses TRBV29-1 with TRBJ2-7; D is perhaps TRBD2 (7 bases). Germline V CDR1 and CDR2: SQVTM, ANQGSEA. The V gene lost 2 bases and the J gene lost 2 bases, with 16 bases spanning the gap. This CDR3 comprises 15 residues. The CDR3 DNA reads as TGCAGCGTTGAAAGGGGGGACGGGGGGCCCTACGAGCAGTACTTC. Its protein is CSVERGDGGPYEQYF.

This clonotype has just one count. The rearrangement links TRBV2 to TRBJ2-7; tentatively, D is TRBD2 (6 bases). This CDR3 has 13 residues. Trimming took 3 bases from V and 4 from J, leaving 10 bases between them. The germline CDR1 and CDR2 sequences are SNHLY and FYNNEI. CDR3 sequence reads: CASSEGGLYEQYF. The CDR3 nucleotides read TGTGCCAGCAGTGAGGGAGGACTTTACGAGCAGTACTTC.